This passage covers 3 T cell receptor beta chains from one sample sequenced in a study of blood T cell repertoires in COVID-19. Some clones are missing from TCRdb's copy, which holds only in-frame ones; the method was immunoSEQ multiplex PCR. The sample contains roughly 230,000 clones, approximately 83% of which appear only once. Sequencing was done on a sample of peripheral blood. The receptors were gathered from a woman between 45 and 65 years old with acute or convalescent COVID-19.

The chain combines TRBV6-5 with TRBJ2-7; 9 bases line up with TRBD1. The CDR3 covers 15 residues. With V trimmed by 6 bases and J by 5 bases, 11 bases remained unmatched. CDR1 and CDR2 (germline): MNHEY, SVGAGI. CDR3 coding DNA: TGTGCCAGCAGCACGATACAGGGGGCGAAGAACGAGCAGTACTTC. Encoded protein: CASSTIQGAKNEQYF.

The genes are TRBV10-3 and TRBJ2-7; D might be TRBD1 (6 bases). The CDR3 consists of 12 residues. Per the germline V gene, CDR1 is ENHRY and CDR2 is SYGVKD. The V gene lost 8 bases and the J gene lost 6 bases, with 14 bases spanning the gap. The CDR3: CAIGDNVSEQYF. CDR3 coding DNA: TGTGCCATCGGGGACAACGTCTCCGAGCAGTACTTC.

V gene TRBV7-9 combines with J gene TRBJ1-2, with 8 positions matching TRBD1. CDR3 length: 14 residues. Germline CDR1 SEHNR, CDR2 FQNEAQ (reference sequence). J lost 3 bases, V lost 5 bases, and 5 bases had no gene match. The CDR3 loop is CASSPRTGYYGYTF. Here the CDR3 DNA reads TGTGCCAGCAGCCCGCGGACAGGGTACTATGGCTACACCTTC.